Detailed here is one TCR beta chain. Its target is not known. With a much larger clone just one base away, this may be a read error. CDR1 is SGHTA and CDR2 is FQGNSA in the germline V gene. Trimming took 5 bases from V and 3 from J, leaving 15 bases between them. The CDR3 spans 15 residues. TCRdb called the reads again in MiXCR, with one record for every CDR3 protein. The sample records 650,000 to 850,000 distinct CDR3 sequences, 25% to 30% being singletons. This record comes from a study of T cell repertoires in cytomegalovirus infection. Study as a whole: TCR beta signatures that were public indicated CMV infection and matching HLA type. Overall study results and limits: Individuals carrying CMV plus the relevant HLA were identified by cumulative frequency of public TCR beta families. CMV-specific TCR beta clonotypes restricted by HLA-C were the ones dominating the ex vivo response.

The sequenced sample was cultured CD8+ T cells from PBMCs, obtained from culture after CMV antigen stimulation. The V call is TRBV7-2, the J call TRBJ2-3; no clear D. This receptor was taken from a human donor in good health (CMV status not recorded). Some clones in this sample may be carry-over from other donors' samples. The CDR3 protein is CASSIGPVPTDTQYF. As DNA, the CDR3 is TGTGCCAGCAGCATCGGACCGGTACCGACAGATACGCAGTATTTT.